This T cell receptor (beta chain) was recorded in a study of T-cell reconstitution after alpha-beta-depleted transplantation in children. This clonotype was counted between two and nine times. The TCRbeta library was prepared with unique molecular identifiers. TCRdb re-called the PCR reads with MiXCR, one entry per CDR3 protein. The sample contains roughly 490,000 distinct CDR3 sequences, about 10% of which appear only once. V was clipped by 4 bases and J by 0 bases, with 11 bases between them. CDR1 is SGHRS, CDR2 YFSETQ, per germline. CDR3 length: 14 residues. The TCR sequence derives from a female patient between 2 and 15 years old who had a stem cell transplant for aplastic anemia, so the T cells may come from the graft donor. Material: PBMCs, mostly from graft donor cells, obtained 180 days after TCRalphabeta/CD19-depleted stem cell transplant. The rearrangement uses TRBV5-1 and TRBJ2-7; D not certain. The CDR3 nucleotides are TGCGCCAGCAGCCCCGACCGGAGCTCCTACGAGCAGTACGTC. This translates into CASSPDRSSYEQYV.